This passage covers 32 T cell receptor beta chains from one sample sequenced in a study of blood T cell repertoires in COVID-19. The method was immunoSEQ multiplex PCR; TCRdb's version includes in-frame clones alone and lacks a portion of them. The sample has about 160,000 clones; about nine tenths are singletons. The specimen was peripheral blood. The source of these receptors is a young man with acute or convalescent COVID-19.

This chain joins TRBV19 and TRBJ2-3; no firm D call. The germline gives CDR1 LNHDA, CDR2 SQIVND (reference sequence). Deletions cut 10 bases from V and 8 bases from J, with 4 bases between. CDR3 length: 8 amino acids. CDR3 DNA: TGTGCCACCTCTACGCAGTATTTT. Translating gives CATSTQYF.

The rearrangement uses TRBV19 and TRBJ2-7; D is undetermined. Germline assignment: CDR1 LNHDA and CDR2 SQIVND (reference sequence). Deletions cut 5 bases from V and 5 bases from J, with 16 bases between. The CDR3 loop spans 14 amino acids. The DNA for the CDR3 is TGTGCCAGTAGTCGAAGCGCGCGTTCCGACGAGCAGTACTTC. This encodes CASSRSARSDEQYF.

The CDR3 coding sequence is TGTGCCAGCAGCTTAGTAACAGGGAGTGAAGAGACCCAGTACTTC. This codes for CASSLVTGSEETQYF. V usage is TRBV7-6 and J usage is TRBJ2-5, with D tentatively TRBD1 (6 bases). Germline loops: CDR1 SGHVS, CDR2 FNYEAQ. The length of the CDR3 is 15 residues. The V end was cut by 1 base, the J end by 3 bases, with 12 bases between.

This sequence joins TRBV19 and TRBJ2-4; TRBD2 might be the D (6 bases). The V end lost 5 bases, the J end lost 6 bases, and 11 bases lay between the germline ends. From germline, CDR1 is LNHDA and CDR2 SQIVND (reference sequence). The CDR3 consists of 13 residues. The CDR3: CASSAGTSNIQYF. In DNA form, the CDR3 reads TGTGCCAGTAGTGCAGGGACTTCAAACATTCAGTACTTC.

The chain couples TRBV29-1 to TRBJ2-5, with 7 nucleotides matching TRBD2. The CDR3 has 13 amino acids. The V segment lost 7 bases and the J segment 5 bases; nucleotides outside the gene matches: 10. Germline V CDR1 and CDR2: SQVTM, ANQGSEA. In nucleotides, the CDR3 is TGCAGCGCTAATCGTATCGGGGGGGAGACCCAGTACTTC. It yields the protein CSANRIGGETQYF.

The chain employs TRBV27 and TRBJ2-1; maybe TRBD1 (5 bases). CDR1 is MNHEY, CDR2 SMNVEV, per germline (reference sequence). Trimming removed 11 bases from V and 0 bases from J, with 14 bases in between. The length of the CDR3 is 14 residues. This CDR3 reads CAAKGFASYNEQFF. DNA of the CDR3: TGTGCCGCGAAGGGGTTTGCCTCCTACAATGAGCAGTTCTTC.

The chain recombines TRBV5-6 with TRBJ2-1, with D unresolved. Trimming took off 1 base at V and 0 bases at J, with 5 bases between the two ends. This CDR3 region has 14 residues. Germline V CDR1 and CDR2: SGHDT, YYEEEE. DNA of the CDR3: TGTGCCAGCAGCTTGACAAGCTCCTACAATGAGCAGTTCTTC. Translating it yields CASSLTSSYNEQFF.

This clone was seen once. The gene calls are TRBV2 and TRBJ1-1; 9 positions agree with TRBD1. This CDR3 has 13 residues. The V gene end was trimmed by 6 bases and the J gene end by 6 bases; junction bases not matched to a gene: 5. Germline V gene lookup returns CDR1 SNHLY and CDR2 FYNNEI. CDR3 nucleotide sequence: TGTGCCAGCAGCCTACAGGGGGCCTCTGAAGCTTTCTTT. It translates to CASSLQGASEAFF.

This rearrangement joins TRBV6-2 or TRBV6-3 to TRBJ1-1; no clear D. Germline CDR1 and CDR2: MNHEY and SVGEGT. Deletions cut 0 bases from V and 5 bases from J, with 10 bases between. This CDR3 region has 14 residues. CDR3 loop: CASSYSPLVTEAFF. The CDR3 DNA follows: TGTGCCAGCAGTTACTCCCCACTCGTTACTGAAGCTTTCTTT.

The chain has TRBV19 and TRBJ2-7, with 8 bases matching TRBD1. Germline values: CDR1 LNHDA, CDR2 SQIVND (reference sequence). CDR3 length equals 15 residues. J gave up 4 bases and V 0 bases, and 5 bases lay outside the gene matches. The CDR3 loop reads CASSIDAGGNYEQYF. In nucleotides, the CDR3 is TGTGCCAGTAGTATAGACGCAGGGGGCAATTACGAGCAGTACTTC.

This clone came up once. This sequence joins TRBV5-1 and TRBJ2-2, with unresolved D. Per germline, CDR1 SGHRS and CDR2 YFSETQ. V was clipped by 2 bases and J by 0 bases, with 8 bases between them. The CDR3 is 15 residues long. The CDR3 nucleotides read TGCGCCAGCAGCTTAAGAGACACGAACACCGGGGAGCTGTTTTTT. It is translated as CASSLRDTNTGELFF.

The gene calls are TRBV19 and TRBJ2-7; maybe TRBD2 (6 bases). The V and J ends lost 5 bases and 9 bases respectively, with 20 bases between them. The germline V gene has CDR1 LNHDA and CDR2 SQIVND (reference sequence). CDR3 length: 14 amino acids. The CDR3 here is CASSQDSGAFGQYF. As DNA, the CDR3 is TGTGCCAGTAGTCAGGATAGCGGAGCCTTCGGGCAGTACTTC. The full variable domain, with the rest looked up from reference TRBV19 and TRBJ2-7, is DGGITQSPKYLFRKEGQNVTLSCEQNLNHDAMYWYRQDPGQGLRLIYYSQIVNDFQKGDIAEGYSVSREKKESFPLTVTSAQKNPTAFYLCASSQDSGAFGQYFGPGTRLTVT.

This rearrangement joins TRBV15 to TRBJ1-4, with 8 bases identical to TRBD1. Germline V gives CDR1 LNHNV, CDR2 YYDKDF (reference sequence). This CDR3 spans 14 amino acids. The junction had 5 bases not matched to a gene; V was cut back by 3 bases and J by 8 bases. For the CDR3, the DNA is TGTGCCACCAGCAGCGGACAGGGCCAGGAAAAACTGTTTTTT. Its translation: CATSSGQGQEKLFF.

This chain links TRBV9 with TRBJ2-5; TRBD2 matches 8 bases. Germline assignment: CDR1 SGDLS and CDR2 YYNGEE. Unmatched junction bases numbered 6, after V lost 0 bases and J lost 2 bases. CDR3 length equals 16 residues. DNA of the CDR3: TGTGCCAGCAGCGTAGGAGAAGCGGGGGCACAAGAGACCCAGTACTTC. This translates into CASSVGEAGAQETQYF.

With respect to this clone: One end of the junction fails to match germline, which may point to a read error. The V gene is TRBV10-1, the J gene TRBJ2-1; a possible D gene is TRBD1 (6 bases). CDR1 and CDR2 (germline): WNHNN, SYGVQD (reference sequence). This CDR3 comprises 15 residues. The CDR3 here is CASSKSTGSYNEQFF. Here the CDR3 DNA reads TGCGCCAGCAGTAAGTCGACAGGCTCCTACAATGAGCAGTTCTTC.

The chain employs TRBV5-1 and TRBJ2-6; unclear D gene. CDR1 and CDR2 from the germline V gene are SGHRS and YFSETQ. The CDR3 extends over 15 amino acids. With 4 bases removed from V and 2 bases from J, the gap between germline ends came to 10 bases. For the CDR3, the DNA is TGCGCCAGCAGCGGCCAGATGCCTGGGGCCAACGTCCTGACTTTC. It is translated as CASSGQMPGANVLTF.

The chain recombines TRBV9 with TRBJ2-6; D might be TRBD1 (5 bases). V dropped 4 bases and J dropped 0 bases, with 8 bases sitting between them. The CDR3 extends over 15 amino acids. Germline CDR1 reads SGDLS; CDR2 reads YYNGEE. The DNA for the CDR3 is TGTGCCAGCAGCAAGGGGTACTCTGGGGCCAACGTCCTGACTTTC. Encoded protein: CASSKGYSGANVLTF.

The CDR3 protein is CASSEVPGGSYEQYF. The CDR3 nucleotides read TGTGCCAGCAGTGAGGTCCCAGGGGGCTCCTACGAGCAGTACTTC. V gene TRBV6-1 combines with J gene TRBJ2-7; 7 nucleotides match TRBD1. The CDR3 is made up of 15 amino acids. CDR1 is MNHNS and CDR2 is SASEGT in the germline V gene. Trimming took 3 bases from V and 0 from J; bases not matched to a gene: 5.

The CDR3 sequence: CASSATGEGTPQHF. CDR3 DNA sequence: TGTGCCAGCAGCGCGACAGGGGAGGGGACGCCCCAGCATTTT. The genes are TRBV7-2 and TRBJ1-5; 8 nucleotides agree with TRBD1. Trimming removed 5 bases from V and 9 bases from J; junction bases left unmatched: 9. The CDR3 totals 14 residues. The germline CDR1 and CDR2 sequences are SGHTA and FQGNSA. The complete variable domain, with remaining parts taken from reference TRBV7-2 and TRBJ1-5, reads GAGVSQSPSNKVTEKGKDVELRCDPISGHTALYWYRQSLGQGLEFLIYFQGNSAPDKSGLPSDRFSAERTGGSVSTLTIQRTQQEDSAVYLCASSATGEGTPQHFGDGTRLSIL.

The V gene is TRBV7-2, the J gene TRBJ2-7; the D gene is possibly TRBD2 (6 bases). The V gene lost 1 base and the J gene lost 1 base, with 8 bases spanning the gap. The CDR3 extends over 14 amino acids. The germline CDR1 and CDR2 sequences are SGHTA and FQGNSA. DNA for the CDR3: TGTGCCAGCAGCTTAGGACTAGGGTCCTACGAGCAGTACTTC. The encoded protein is CASSLGLGSYEQYF.

The gene calls are TRBV30 and TRBJ1-3; a possible D gene is TRBD1 (6 bases). The V end lost 0 bases, the J end lost 4 bases, and 16 bases lay between the germline ends. The CDR3 contains 16 residues. Germline loops: CDR1 GTSNPN, CDR2 SVGIG (reference sequence). The CDR3 nucleotides read TGTGCCTGGAGTGTTCTCGGCCCAGGGGCCGGAAACACCATATATTTT. Translating it yields CAWSVLGPGAGNTIYF.

Relative to its sample, this clone is medium-sized. The chain couples TRBV7-2 to TRBJ1-1; 8 nucleotides align to TRBD1. Per the germline V gene, CDR1 is SGHTA and CDR2 is FQGNSA. The CDR3 spans 15 residues. V trimming: 5 bases; J trimming: 5 bases; junction bases outside the gene matches: 10. CDR3 sequence: CASSPWTGRSTEAFF. CDR3 nucleotide sequence: TGTGCCAGCAGCCCCTGGACAGGGAGAAGTACTGAAGCTTTCTTT.

V usage is TRBV7-9 and J usage is TRBJ2-1; TRBD2 agrees at 12 bases. The CDR3 length is 15 residues. V shed 6 bases, J shed 7 bases, and the junction held 7 bases outside the gene matches. Germline CDR1 and CDR2: SEHNR and FQNEAQ (reference sequence). The CDR3 protein is CASSSLAGGANEQFF. CDR3 DNA: TGTGCCAGCAGTTCACTAGCGGGGGGTGCTAATGAGCAGTTCTTC.

The gene calls are TRBV4-1 and TRBJ1-2, with 9 positions matching TRBD1. The CDR3 consists of 16 residues. Germline V gives CDR1 MGHRA, CDR2 YSYEKL. J gave up 0 bases and V 3 bases, and 5 bases lay outside the gene matches. The CDR3 reads CASSHPTGGSNYGYTF. CDR3 DNA: TGCGCCAGCAGCCATCCAACAGGGGGCTCTAACTATGGCTACACCTTC.

This chain links TRBV27 with TRBJ2-2, with TRBD1 matching 8 bases. Germline CDR1 MNHEY, CDR2 SMNVEV (reference sequence). The CDR3 is made up of 16 amino acids. V was clipped by 6 bases and J by 1 base; unmatched bases: 7. The CDR3 reads CASSWKTGVNTGELFF. As DNA, the CDR3 is TGTGCCAGCAGCTGGAAGACAGGGGTGAACACCGGGGAGCTGTTTTTT.

The chain is built from TRBV7-8 and TRBJ1-5; D is ambiguous. Germline V CDR1 and CDR2: SGHVS, FQNEAQ. The CDR3 runs 16 residues. V lost 0 bases and J lost 4, with 13 bases in between. The CDR3 nucleotides are TGTGCCAGCAGCTTAGCTCCCCAGGCCCCTAATCAGCCCCAGCATTTT. Amino acids: CASSLAPQAPNQPQHF.

This sequence joins TRBV2 and TRBJ1-6; TRBD1 aligns across 7 bases. V trimming: 7 bases; J trimming: 0 bases; junction bases outside the gene matches: 9. The CDR3 has 17 amino acids. Germline values: CDR1 SNHLY, CDR2 FYNNEI. The CDR3 nucleotides read TGTGCCAGCACCAGACAGGGCGAGAGCTCCTATAATTCACCCCTCCACTTT. It encodes CASTRQGESSYNSPLHF. Drawing the rest from reference TRBV2 and TRBJ1-6, the complete variable domain is EPEVTQTPSHQVTQMGQEVILRCVPISNHLYFYWYRQILGQKVEFLVSFYNNEISEKSEIFDDQFSVERPDGSNFTLKIRSTKLEDSAMYFCASTRQGESSYNSPLHFGNGTRLTVT.

The V and J genes are TRBV2 and TRBJ2-3, with 13 bases identical to TRBD2. The CDR3 has 16 amino acids. CDR1 is SNHLY, CDR2 FYNNEI, per germline. With 6 bases clipped from V and 3 bases from J, the junction kept 6 bases outside the gene matches. The CDR3 region is CASREGLAGRTDTQYF. The CDR3 region has the DNA TGTGCCAGCAGGGAGGGACTAGCGGGAAGGACAGATACGCAGTATTTT.

Only a few counts were recorded for this clone. V usage is TRBV24-1 and J usage is TRBJ1-2, with 7 bases aligning to TRBD1. Per germline, CDR1 KGHDR and CDR2 SFDVKD. V lost 3 bases to trimming and J lost 8 bases; unmatched junction nucleotides: 8. The CDR3 spans 14 residues. CDR3 sequence (DNA): TGTGCCACCAGTGATAGGGGGCGCAGTGAAGGCTACACCTTC. It codes for CATSDRGRSEGYTF.

The chain uses TRBV30 and TRBJ1-1, with a tentative D call TRBD1 (5 bases). Looked up from germline, CDR1 is GTSNPN and CDR2 is SVGIG (reference sequence). The CDR3 is 11 residues long. V was clipped by 5 bases and J by 6 bases, with 10 bases between them. CDR3 sequence reads: CAWGGGPEAFF. CDR3 in DNA: TGTGCCTGGGGGGGAGGACCTGAAGCTTTCTTT.

The chain couples TRBV5-1 to TRBJ1-2; a weak D match, TRBD1 (6 bases). V dropped 4 bases and J dropped 4 bases, with 11 bases sitting between them. This CDR3 has 13 amino acids. The germline V gene encodes CDR1 SGHRS and CDR2 YFSETQ. CDR3 sequence reads: CASSPDSFYGYTF. The CDR3 DNA reads as TGCGCCAGCAGCCCGGACAGCTTCTATGGCTACACCTTC.

The CDR3 nucleotides read TGTGCCAGCCTCCCCAGGGGCCTGAACACTGAAGCTTTCTTT. Translating gives CASLPRGLNTEAFF. V gene TRBV7-8 combines with J gene TRBJ1-1; possible D gene TRBD1, 6 bases. The CDR3 totals 14 residues. The ends were cut back, 8 bases at V and 0 bases at J, with 13 bases in the middle. Germline V gene data show CDR1 as SGHVS and CDR2 as FQNEAQ. The full variable domain, its missing parts supplied by reference TRBV7-8 and TRBJ1-1, is GAGVSQSPRYKVAKRGQDVALRCDPISGHVSLFWYQQALGQGPEFLTYFQNEAQLDKSGLPSDRFFAERPEGSVSTLKIQRTQQEDSAVYLCASLPRGLNTEAFFGQGTRLTVV.